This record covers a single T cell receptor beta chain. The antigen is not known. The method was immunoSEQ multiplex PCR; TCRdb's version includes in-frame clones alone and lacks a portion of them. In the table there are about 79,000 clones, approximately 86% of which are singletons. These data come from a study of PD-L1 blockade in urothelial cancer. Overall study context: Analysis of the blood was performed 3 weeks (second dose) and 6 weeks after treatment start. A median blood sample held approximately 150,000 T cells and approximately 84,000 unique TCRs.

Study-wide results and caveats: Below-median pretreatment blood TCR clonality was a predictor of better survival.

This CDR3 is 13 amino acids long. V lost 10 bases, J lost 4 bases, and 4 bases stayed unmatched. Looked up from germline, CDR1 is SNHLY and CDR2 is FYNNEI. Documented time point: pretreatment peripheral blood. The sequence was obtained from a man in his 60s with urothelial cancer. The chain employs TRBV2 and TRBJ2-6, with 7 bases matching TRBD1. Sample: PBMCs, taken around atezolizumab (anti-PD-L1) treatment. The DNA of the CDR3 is TGTGCCATTACAGGGGAAGGGGCCAACGTCCTGACTTTC. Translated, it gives CAITGEGANVLTF.